This T cell receptor beta chain was observed in a study of cytomegalovirus exposure and HLA in healthy donors. Study details: About 84% of approximately 400 genotyped donors fell in the Caucasian-associated ancestry cluster.

Primers: 60 Vbeta forward and 13 Jbeta reverse. Method: immunoSEQ multiplex PCR; TCRdb's copy keeps in-frame clones and lacks some. The sample yields around 98,000 clones, less than 70% seen once. J was trimmed by 2 bases and V by 3 bases; bases with no gene match: 2. There are 15 residues in the CDR3. CDR1 and CDR2 (germline): SEHNR, FQNEAQ (reference sequence). Sequencing was done on a sample of PBMCs. The genes are TRBV7-9 and TRBJ1-1, with TRBD1 matching 11 bases. The source of this sequence is a female donor in good health and CMV-seronegative. In DNA, the CDR3 is TGTGCCAGCAGCTTCTGGACAGGGGGCAACACTGAAGCTTTCTTT. Translating it yields CASSFWTGGNTEAFF.